The clone carrying this TCR beta chain was counted ten times or more. One entry per CDR3 protein, called by TCRdb with MiXCR from the 5' RACE reads. This sample carries under 45,000 distinct CDR3 sequences, 6% to 9.5% of them seen once, and the ten largest clones take around 9.4%. This sample is part of a study of spatial heterogeneity in lung cancer. Time point given: blood at routine non-recurrence follow-up after resection. There are 14 residues in the CDR3. Germline loops: CDR1 SGHDT, CDR2 YYEEEE. V lost 4 bases, J lost 0 bases, and 8 bases lay in between. The clonotype originates from a male donor with early-stage non-small cell lung cancer. J is TRBJ2-1 and V is TRBV5-6; unclear D gene. The sample consisted of PBMCs, taken at follow-up. The DNA for the CDR3 is TGTGCCAGCAGCAGGGTTAGCTCCTACAATGAGCAGTTCTTC. Its translation: CASSRVSSYNEQFF. Filled out from reference TRBV5-6 and TRBJ2-1, the complete variable domain reads DAGVTQSPTHLIKTRGQQVTLRCSPKSGHDTVSWYQQALGQGPQFIFQYYEEEERQRGNFPDRFSGHQFPNYSSELNVNALLLGDSALYLCASSRVSSYNEQFFGPGTRLTVL.